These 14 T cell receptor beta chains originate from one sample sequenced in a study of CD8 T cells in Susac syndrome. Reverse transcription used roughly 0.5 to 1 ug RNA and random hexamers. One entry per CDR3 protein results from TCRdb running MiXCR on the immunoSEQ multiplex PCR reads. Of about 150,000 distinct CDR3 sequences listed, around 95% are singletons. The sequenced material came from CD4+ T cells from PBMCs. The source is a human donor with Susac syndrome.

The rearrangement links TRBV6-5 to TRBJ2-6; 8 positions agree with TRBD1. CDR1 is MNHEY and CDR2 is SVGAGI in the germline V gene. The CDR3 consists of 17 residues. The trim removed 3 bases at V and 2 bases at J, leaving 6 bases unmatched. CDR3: CASSYNGQGTGANVLTF. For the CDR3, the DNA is TGTGCCAGCAGTTATAACGGACAGGGAACTGGGGCCAACGTCCTGACTTTC.

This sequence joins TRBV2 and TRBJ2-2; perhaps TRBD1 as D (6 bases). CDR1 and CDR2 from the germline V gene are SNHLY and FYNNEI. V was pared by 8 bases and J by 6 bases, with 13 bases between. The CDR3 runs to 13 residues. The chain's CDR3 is CASGYRDSGELFF. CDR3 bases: TGTGCCAGCGGTTACAGGGATTCCGGGGAGCTGTTTTTT.

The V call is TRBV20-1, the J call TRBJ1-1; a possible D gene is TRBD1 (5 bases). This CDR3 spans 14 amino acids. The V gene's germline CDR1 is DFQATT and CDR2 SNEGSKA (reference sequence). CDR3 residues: CARTGVIMNTEAFF. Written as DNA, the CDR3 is TGCGCCCGGACGGGGGTCATCATGAACACTGAAGCTTTCTTT.

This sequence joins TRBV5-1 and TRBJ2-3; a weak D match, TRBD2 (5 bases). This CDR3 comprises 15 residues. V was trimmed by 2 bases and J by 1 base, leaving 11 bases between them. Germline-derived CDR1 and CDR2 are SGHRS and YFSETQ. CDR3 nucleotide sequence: TGCGCCAGCAGCTTCGGGGTAGGCGGCACAGATACGCAGTATTTT. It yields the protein CASSFGVGGTDTQYF.

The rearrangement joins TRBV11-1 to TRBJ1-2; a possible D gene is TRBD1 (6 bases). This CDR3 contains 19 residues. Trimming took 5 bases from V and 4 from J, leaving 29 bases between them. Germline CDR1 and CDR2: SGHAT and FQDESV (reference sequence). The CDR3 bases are TGTGCCAGCAGCCCCCGGATTGGCAGTGATCGGGGGCGCATCTATGGCTACACCTTC. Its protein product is CASSPRIGSDRGRIYGYTF.

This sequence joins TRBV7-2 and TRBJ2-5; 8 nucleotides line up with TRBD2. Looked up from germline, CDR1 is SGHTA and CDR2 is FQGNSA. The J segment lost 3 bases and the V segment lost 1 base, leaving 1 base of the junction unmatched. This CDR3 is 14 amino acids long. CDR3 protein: CASSLEAGEETQYF. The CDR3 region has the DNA TGTGCCAGCAGCTTAGAAGCGGGGGAAGAGACCCAGTACTTC.

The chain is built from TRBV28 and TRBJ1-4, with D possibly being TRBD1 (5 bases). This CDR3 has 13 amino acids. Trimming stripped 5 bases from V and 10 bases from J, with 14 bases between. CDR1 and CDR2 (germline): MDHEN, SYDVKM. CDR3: CASSLNGGGKLFF. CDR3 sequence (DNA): TGTGCCAGCAGTCTTAATGGGGGAGGAAAACTGTTTTTT. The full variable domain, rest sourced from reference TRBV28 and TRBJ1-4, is DVKVTQSSRYLVKRTGEKVFLECVQDMDHENMFWYRQDPGLGLRLIYFSYDVKMKEKGDIPEGYSVSREKKERFSLILESASTNQTSMYLCASSLNGGGKLFFGSGTQLSVL.

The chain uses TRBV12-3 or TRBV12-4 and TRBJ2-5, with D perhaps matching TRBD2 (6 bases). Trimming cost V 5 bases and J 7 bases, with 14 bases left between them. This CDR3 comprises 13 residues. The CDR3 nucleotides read TGTGCCAGCAGTCCCGGGACGGAGGGGACCCAGTACTTC. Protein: CASSPGTEGTQYF.

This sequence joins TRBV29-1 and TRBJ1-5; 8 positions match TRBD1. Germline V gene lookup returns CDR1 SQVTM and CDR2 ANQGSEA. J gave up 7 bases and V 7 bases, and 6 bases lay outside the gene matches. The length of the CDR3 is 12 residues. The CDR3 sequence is CSASTGEQPQHF. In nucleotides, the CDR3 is TGCAGCGCCTCGACAGGGGAGCAGCCCCAGCATTTT.

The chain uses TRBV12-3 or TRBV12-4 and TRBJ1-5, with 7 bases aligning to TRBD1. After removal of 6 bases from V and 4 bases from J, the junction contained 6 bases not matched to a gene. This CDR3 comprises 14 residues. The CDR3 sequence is CASSLRQGNQPQHF. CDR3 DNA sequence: TGTGCCAGCAGCCTCCGACAGGGTAATCAGCCCCAGCATTTT.

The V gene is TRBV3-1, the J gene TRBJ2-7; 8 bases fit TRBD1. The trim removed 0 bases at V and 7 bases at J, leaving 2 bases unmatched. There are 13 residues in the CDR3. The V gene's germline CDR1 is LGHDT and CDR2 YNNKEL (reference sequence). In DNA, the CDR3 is TGTGCCAGCAGCCAAGACAGGGGGCTGGAGCAGTACGTC. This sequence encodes CASSQDRGLEQYV.

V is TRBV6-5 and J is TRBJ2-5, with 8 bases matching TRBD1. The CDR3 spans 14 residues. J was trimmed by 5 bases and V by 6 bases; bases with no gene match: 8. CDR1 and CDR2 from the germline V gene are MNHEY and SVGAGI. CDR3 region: CASRRQGYGETQYF. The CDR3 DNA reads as TGTGCCAGCAGGCGACAGGGGTACGGGGAGACCCAGTACTTC.

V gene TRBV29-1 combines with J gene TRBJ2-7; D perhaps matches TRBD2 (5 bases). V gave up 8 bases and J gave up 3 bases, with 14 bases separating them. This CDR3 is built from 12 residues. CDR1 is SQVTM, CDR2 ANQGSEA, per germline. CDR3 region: CSTRESLYEQYF. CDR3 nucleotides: TGCAGCACTAGGGAGTCCCTCTACGAGCAGTACTTC.

The chain's CDR3 is CASSYRPEGDYEQYV. The CDR3 bases are TGCGCCAGCAGCTACCGACCGGAGGGAGATTACGAGCAGTACGTC. The genes are TRBV5-1 and TRBJ2-7, with D possibly TRBD2 on 6 matching bases. The CDR3 has 15 amino acids. Looked up from germline, CDR1 is SGHRS and CDR2 is YFSETQ. With 3 bases removed from V and 4 bases from J, the gap between germline ends came to 17 bases.